These T cell receptor beta chains were read from a single sample in a study of cytomegalovirus exposure and HLA in healthy donors. Repertoires were generated with immunoSEQ multiplex PCR, while TCRdb's copy carries only in-frame clones and drops some. Of 80,000 or so clones detected, around 78% appear once; the ten largest clones hold approximately 3.7%. The sample taken for sequencing was PBMCs. Receptors were obtained from a man aged 35 to 55 in good health and CMV-seronegative. CDR3s include the opening cysteine and the closing phenylalanine or tryptophan. D genes are given only for firm matches. Clone sizes are given selectively: once, few, many, or a class where the clone is expanded.

j_gene | v_gene | d_gene | abundance | CDR3aa | CDR3nt
TRBJ1-2 | TRBV19 | TRBD1 | . | CASSIETGGGGYTF | TGTGCCAGTAGTATCGAGACAGGGGGCGGGGGCTACACCTTC
TRBJ1-1 | TRBV4-1 | . | . | CASSQDFRPSTEAFF | TGCGCCAGCAGCCAAGATTTCCGTCCGTCGACTGAAGCTTTCTTT
TRBJ1-2 | TRBV10-3 | . | once | CTISDQLYGYTF | TGTACCATCAGTGATCAACTGTATGGCTACACCTTC
TRBJ2-3 | TRBV6-5 | TRBD1 | . | CASSYGDRSTDTQYF | TGTGCCAGCAGTTACGGGGACAGGAGCACAGATACGCAGTATTTT
TRBJ2-1 | TRBV5-1 | . | . | CASSLGGSNEQFF | TGCGCCAGCAGCTTGGGGGGCTCAAATGAGCAGTTCTTC
TRBJ2-7 | TRBV7-8 | . | . | CATETGHEQYF | TGTGCCACCGAAACAGGGCACGAGCAGTACTTC
TRBJ2-2 | TRBV7-2 | . | . | CASSLVDTGELFF | TGTGCCAGCAGCTTAGTAGACACCGGGGAGCTGTTTTTT
TRBJ1-5 | TRBV2 | . | . | CASTQAPEWPQHF | TGTGCCAGCACCCAAGCCCCCGAGTGGCCCCAGCATTTT
TRBJ2-1 | TRBV5-4 | . | . | CASSLESQGQFF | TGTGCCAGCAGCTTGGAATCCCAGGGGCAGTTCTTC
TRBJ2-2 | TRBV2 | TRBD1 | . | CASLQGPTRLGTGELFF | TGTGCCAGCCTACAGGGGCCAACGAGATTGGGTACCGGGGAGCTGTTTTTT
TRBJ1-5 | TRBV7-8 | . | few | CASSLASVGAVNQPQHF | TGTGCCAGCAGCTTAGCGTCTGTAGGGGCAGTCAATCAGCCCCAGCATTTT
TRBJ2-5 | TRBV2 | . | . | CASSYQETQYF | TGTGCCAGCAGTTATCAAGAGACCCAGTACTTC
TRBJ2-1 | TRBV2 | . | . | CASSLRSSYNEQFF | TGTGCCAGCAGTCTTAGGAGCTCCTACAATGAGCAGTTCTTC
TRBJ1-2 | TRBV9 | TRBD1 | . | CASSVGGGGLSGYTF | TGTGCCAGCAGCGTAGGAGGGGGCGGATTGTCTGGCTACACCTTC
TRBJ2-7 | TRBV19 | . | . | CASSIDAGAAYEQYF | TGTGCCAGTAGTATCGATGCGGGGGCCGCCTACGAGCAGTACTTC
TRBJ1-4 | TRBV7-2 | . | . | CASSRVTFATNEKLFF | TGTGCCAGCAGCCGTGTGACATTTGCAACTAATGAAAAACTGTTTTTT
TRBJ1-2 | TRBV4-3 | . | . | CASSPSWGLYGYTF | TGCGCCAGCAGCCCGTCCTGGGGGCTCTATGGCTACACCTTC
TRBJ2-5 | TRBV19 | . | . | CASNPSQCRTARETQYF | TGTGCCAGTAATCCTTCCCAGTGTAGGACAGCCAGAGAGACCCAGTACTTC
TRBJ1-2 | TRBV28 | TRBD1 | . | CASTLHRGNGYTF | TGTGCCAGCACCCTCCACAGGGGGAATGGCTACACCTTC
TRBJ1-1 | TRBV5-1 | . | few | CASSPATGIGTEAFF | TGCGCCAGCAGCCCAGCCACGGGGATCGGGACTGAAGCTTTCTTT
TRBJ2-1 | TRBV4-3 | . | . | CASSQDPREWNNEQFF | TGCGCCAGCAGCCAAGACCCCAGGGAATGGAACAATGAGCAGTTCTTC
TRBJ1-5 | TRBV28 | . | . | CASSLDYNQPQHF | TGTGCCAGCAGTTTAGACTACAATCAGCCCCAGCATTTT
TRBJ1-6 | TRBV6-5 | TRBD1 | . | CASSTRTGGNSPLHF | TGTGCCAGCAGTACTAGGACAGGGGGCAATTCACCCCTCCACTTT
TRBJ2-4 | TRBV10-2 | . | . | CATTHLTGGAAKNIQYF | TGCGCCACCACTCACTTGACGGGGGGCGCGGCCAAAAACATTCAGTACTTC
TRBJ2-5 | TRBV2 | TRBD2 | . | CASRVTSGQETQYF | TGTGCCAGCAGAGTGACTAGCGGGCAAGAGACCCAGTACTTC
TRBJ1-2 | TRBV28 | TRBD1 | . | CASSLMEGQGYYGYTF | TGTGCCAGCAGTTTAATGGAGGGACAGGGGTACTATGGCTACACCTTC